The rows below give T cell receptor beta chains drawn from one sample of a study of control samples from healthy donors and cancer patients. Produced via immunoSEQ multiplex PCR; TCRdb's table is partial and in-frame only. The data contain over 85,000 clones, about 90% of them singletons. The source material was blood. Receptor source: a woman aged 18-35 years in good health. Each CDR3 is given with its conserved first and last residue. D genes are given only for firm matches. Expanded clones get a size class; other rows say once, few or many, or leave the size out.

d_call j_call clone_size v_call cdr3_aa cdr3_nt
TRBD1 TRBJ1-2 NA TRBV2 CASIGTGIDGYTF TGTGCCAGCATTGGGACAGGGATCGACGGCTACACCTTC
TRBD2 TRBJ2-1 NA TRBV20-1 CSASSGGLAGNEQFF TGCAGTGCTAGTTCCGGAGGACTAGCGGGGAATGAGCAGTTCTTC
NA TRBJ2-1 NA TRBV10-3 CAALAWPSSYNEQFF TGTGCCGCTCTCGCCTGGCCGAGCTCCTACAATGAGCAGTTCTTC
NA TRBJ2-5 NA TRBV5-1 CASSLGVETQYF TGCGCCAGCAGCTTGGGGGTAGAGACCCAGTACTTC
NA TRBJ2-3 NA TRBV11-2 CASSTAGFGTDTQYF TGTGCCAGCAGCACTGCGGGATTCGGCACAGATACGCAGTATTTT
TRBD1 TRBJ1-5 NA TRBV2 CAGKADRKDQPQHF TGTGCCGGCAAGGCGGACAGGAAGGATCAGCCCCAGCATTTT
TRBD1 TRBJ2-3 NA TRBV19 CASGQENTDTQYF TGTGCCAGCGGACAGGAGAACACAGATACGCAGTATTTT
NA TRBJ2-6 NA TRBV5-1 CASSLFGPQDVSGANVLTF TGCGCCAGCAGCTTGTTTGGACCCCAGGACGTCTCTGGGGCCAACGTCCTGACTTTC
NA TRBJ2-7 NA TRBV6-8 CASSYSTVGPNSYEQYF TGTGCCAGCAGTTACTCGACAGTCGGGCCAAACAGCTACGAGCAGTACTTC
TRBD1 TRBJ2-7 NA TRBV7-2 CASSLGIGQGYEQYF TGTGCCAGCAGCTTAGGTATCGGACAGGGTTACGAGCAGTACTTC
NA TRBJ2-7 NA TRBV2 CASSAQGLVYEQYF TGTGCCAGCAGTGCTCAGGGTCTAGTCTACGAGCAGTACTTC
NA TRBJ2-1 NA TRBV5-1 CASSEIPGNTGNEQFF TGCGCCAGCAGCGAGATCCCCGGGAACACGGGGAATGAGCAGTTCTTC
NA TRBJ2-1 NA TRBV28 CASREVQRDKSSYNEQFF TGTGCCAGCAGAGAAGTCCAACGGGACAAGAGCTCCTACAATGAGCAGTTCTTC
NA TRBJ2-7 NA TRBV9 CASSVGAGARYEQYF TGTGCCAGCAGCGTCGGGGCAGGGGCACGCTACGAGCAGTACTTC
TRBD2 TRBJ2-1 NA TRBV10-3 CAISGRGGRDESYNEQFF TGTGCCATCAGTGGCCGGGGGGGCCGGGACGAGAGCTACAATGAGCAGTTCTTC
NA TRBJ1-1 NA TRBV19 CASSTLGVTEAFF TGTGCCAGTAGTACCCTTGGGGTCACTGAAGCTTTCTTT
TRBD2 TRBJ2-1 once TRBV9 CASSVERGINEQFF TGTGCCAGCAGCGTAGAGCGGGGGATCAATGAGCAGTTCTTC
TRBD1 TRBJ2-1 once TRBV5-1 CASSLTGGAGNGNNEQFF TGCGCCAGCAGCTTAACAGGGGGCGCTGGAAATGGGAACAATGAGCAGTTCTTC
NA TRBJ2-1 NA TRBV2 CASRGNGWRNEQFF TGTGCCAGCAGAGGCAATGGGTGGCGCAATGAGCAGTTCTTC
NA TRBJ1-2 NA TRBV4-1 CASSQVLRNYGYTF TGCGCCAGCAGCCAGGTACTTAGGAACTATGGCTACACCTTC
NA TRBJ1-1 NA TRBV6-1 CASSEGFWGNTEAFF TGTGCCAGCAGTGAAGGCTTTTGGGGGAACACTGAAGCTTTCTTT
NA TRBJ1-4 NA TRBV15 CATSRDQIGSGGKEKLFF TGTGCCACCAGCAGAGATCAGATTGGCAGCGGGGGGAAGGAAAAACTGTTTTTT
TRBD1 TRBJ1-5 NA TRBV18 CASTTGTDSNQPQHF TGTGCCAGCACGACAGGGACAGATAGCAATCAGCCCCAGCATTTT
TRBD2 TRBJ2-1 once TRBV19 CASSIASGVYNEQFF TGTGCCAGTAGTATAGCTAGCGGGGTATACAATGAGCAGTTCTTC
TRBD1 TRBJ1-5 NA TRBV19 CASTYGQGQDQPQHF TGTGCCAGTACCTACGGACAGGGTCAGGATCAGCCCCAGCATTTT
TRBD2 TRBJ2-7 NA TRBV14 CASSQVSSGRAEQYF TGTGCCAGCAGCCAAGTCTCTAGCGGGAGGGCCGAGCAGTACTTC
TRBD1 TRBJ2-7 NA TRBV4-3 CASSRTIRQGSSYEQYF TGCGCCAGCAGCCGGACTATTCGACAGGGGAGCTCCTACGAGCAGTACTTC
NA TRBJ1-4 NA TRBV10-2 CATTDSLNEKLFF TGCGCCACCACGGACAGCCTAAATGAAAAACTGTTTTTT
TRBD1 TRBJ1-6 NA TRBV7-9 CASSKRRQGSSYSPLHF TGTGCCAGCAGCAAAAGAAGACAGGGGTCCTCTTATTCACCCCTCCACTTT
NA TRBJ1-1 NA TRBV5-1 CASSPGPTTSEAFF TGCGCCAGCAGCCCGGGTCCCACGACCTCTGAAGCTTTCTTT
TRBD2 TRBJ2-7 NA TRBV6-5 CASRPFGGSSYEQYF TGTGCCAGCAGACCATTCGGGGGGAGCTCCTACGAGCAGTACTTC
TRBD2 TRBJ2-1 NA TRBV6-1 CASSEFETSDYNEQFF TGTGCCAGCAGTGAATTTGAGACTAGCGACTACAATGAGCAGTTCTTC
NA TRBJ1-5 once TRBV28 CASSFQQPQHF TGTGCCAGCAGTTTTCAGCAGCCCCAGCATTTT
TRBD2 TRBJ2-7 NA TRBV5-4 CASSVGLAGAASNEQYF TGTGCCAGCAGCGTAGGACTAGCGGGAGCGGCTAGCAACGAGCAGTACTTC
NA TRBJ2-2 NA TRBV5-1 CASSLGATTGELFF TGCGCCAGCAGCTTGGGAGCGACCACCGGGGAGCTGTTTTTT
NA TRBJ1-6 NA TRBV21-1 CASARRVVINSPLHF TGTGCCAGCGCCAGGAGGGTAGTTATTAATTCACCCCTCCACTTT
NA TRBJ2-1 NA TRBV7-8 CASSLRTGSSYNEQFF TGTGCCAGCAGCTTGCGGACTGGCAGCTCCTACAATGAGCAGTTCTTC
NA TRBJ2-1 NA TRBV27 CASSFLGQSDEQFF TGTGCCAGCAGTTTTCTCGGACAGTCCGATGAGCAGTTCTTC
NA TRBJ2-7 NA TRBV9 CASSVGSTTYEQYF TGTGCCAGCAGCGTAGGGTCAACCACCTACGAGCAGTACTTC
NA TRBJ2-7 NA TRBV5-1 CASSLEGPGYSYEQYF TGCGCCAGCAGCTTGGAGGGGCCTGGGTACTCCTACGAGCAGTACTTC
NA TRBJ2-1 NA TRBV9 CASSVAASSYNEQFF TGTGCCAGCAGCGTAGCCGCTAGCTCCTACAATGAGCAGTTCTTC
TRBD2 TRBJ2-1 NA TRBV29-1 CSGLADGEQFF TGCAGCGGCCTAGCGGACGGTGAGCAGTTCTTC